This T cell receptor (beta chain) was documented in a study of blood T cell repertoires in COVID-19. At the level of the study: Samples came from the United States, Italy and Spain, spanning acute and convalescent COVID-19. PBMCs, B-cell-depleted T cells, or T cells were the source of the cDNA or gDNA that made up the material.

Germline CDR1 reads LNHDA; CDR2 reads SQIVND (reference sequence). The CDR3 is 21 residues long. After removal of 5 bases from V and 1 base from J, the junction contained 25 bases not matched to a gene. Per the original methods: Amplifying reference gene primers gave estimates of nucleated cell counts. The data were produced by immunoSEQ multiplex PCR, yet TCRdb's version contains in-frame clones alone and is incomplete. D and trimming come from the DNA, and the V and J calls and clone size come from that table. The sample lists 65,000 to 70,000 clones, around 81% seen once, with roughly 4.7% in the top ten.

This sequence originates from a woman aged 60-75 years with acute or convalescent COVID-19. This rearrangement joins TRBV19 to TRBJ1-1; 7 bases match TRBD1. The material sequenced was peripheral blood. This CDR3 reads CASSGSRGLGAHRGQNTEAFF. CDR3 bases: TGTGCCAGTAGTGGCTCAAGAGGGTTAGGCGCTCACAGGGGACAGAACACTGAAGCTTTCTTT.